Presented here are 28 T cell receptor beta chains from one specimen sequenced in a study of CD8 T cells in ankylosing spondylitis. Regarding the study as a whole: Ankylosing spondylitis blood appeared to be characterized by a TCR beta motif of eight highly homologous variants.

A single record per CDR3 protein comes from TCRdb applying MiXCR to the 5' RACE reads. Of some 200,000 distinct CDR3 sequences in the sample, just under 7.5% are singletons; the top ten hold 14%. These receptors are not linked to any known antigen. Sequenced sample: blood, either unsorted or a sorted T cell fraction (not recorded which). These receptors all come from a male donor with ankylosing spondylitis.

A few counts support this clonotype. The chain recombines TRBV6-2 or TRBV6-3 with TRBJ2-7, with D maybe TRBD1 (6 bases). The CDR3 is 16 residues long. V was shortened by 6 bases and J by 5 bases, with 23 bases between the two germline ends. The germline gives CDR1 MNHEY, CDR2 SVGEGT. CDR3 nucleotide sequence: TGTGCCAGCAGACTTTCCGCAGGGGCTCCCCTCCACGAGCAGTACTTC. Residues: CASRLSAGAPLHEQYF.

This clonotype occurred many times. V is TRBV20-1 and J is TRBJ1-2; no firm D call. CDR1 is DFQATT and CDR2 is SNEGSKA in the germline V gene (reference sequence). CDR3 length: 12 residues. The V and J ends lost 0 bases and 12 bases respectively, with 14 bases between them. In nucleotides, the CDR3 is TGCAGTGCTAGAGATGATGGGGTTTGGCACACCTTC. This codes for CSARDDGVWHTF.

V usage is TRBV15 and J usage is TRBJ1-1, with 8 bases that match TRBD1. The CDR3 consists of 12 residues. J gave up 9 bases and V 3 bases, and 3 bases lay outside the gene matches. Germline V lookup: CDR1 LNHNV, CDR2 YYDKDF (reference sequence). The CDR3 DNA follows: TGTGCCACCAGCAGCGACAGGGGCCAAGCTTTCTTT. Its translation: CATSSDRGQAFF.

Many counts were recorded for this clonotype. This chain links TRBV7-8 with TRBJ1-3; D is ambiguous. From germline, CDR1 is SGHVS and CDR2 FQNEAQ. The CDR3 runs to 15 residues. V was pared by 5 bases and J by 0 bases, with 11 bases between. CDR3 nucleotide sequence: TGTGCCAGCAGCCTCGGACGGACCTCTGGAAACACCATATATTTT. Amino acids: CASSLGRTSGNTIYF.

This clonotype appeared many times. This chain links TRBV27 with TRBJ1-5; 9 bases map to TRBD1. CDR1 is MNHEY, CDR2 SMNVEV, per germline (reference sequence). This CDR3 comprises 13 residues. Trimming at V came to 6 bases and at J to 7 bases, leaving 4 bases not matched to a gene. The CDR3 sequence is CASRDRGGQPQHF. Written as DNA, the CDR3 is TGTGCCAGCAGGGACAGGGGAGGACAGCCCCAGCATTTT.

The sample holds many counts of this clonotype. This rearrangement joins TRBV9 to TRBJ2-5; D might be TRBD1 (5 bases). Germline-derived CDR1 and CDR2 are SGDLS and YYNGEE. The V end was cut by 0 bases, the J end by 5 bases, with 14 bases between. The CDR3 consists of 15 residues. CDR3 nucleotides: TGTGCCAGCAGCGTAGGTGCGGTGAAGGGGGAGACCCAGTACTTC. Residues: CASSVGAVKGETQYF.

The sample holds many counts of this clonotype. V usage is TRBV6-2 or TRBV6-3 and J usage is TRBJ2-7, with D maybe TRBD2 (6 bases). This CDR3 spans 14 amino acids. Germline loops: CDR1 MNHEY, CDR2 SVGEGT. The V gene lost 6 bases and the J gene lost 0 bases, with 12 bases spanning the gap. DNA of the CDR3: TGTGCCAGCAGGATACCCGGGAGCTCCTACGAGCAGTACTTC. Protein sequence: CASRIPGSSYEQYF.

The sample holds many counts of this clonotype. The CDR3 spells CASSQQGDTQYF. For the CDR3, the DNA is TGTGCCAGCAGCCAACAGGGGGATACGCAGTATTTT. The chain carries TRBV5-6 and TRBJ2-3; 7 bases match TRBD1. V lost 4 bases, J lost 6 bases, and 2 bases stayed unmatched. Germline CDR1 is SGHDT and CDR2 is YYEEEE. CDR3 length: 12 residues.

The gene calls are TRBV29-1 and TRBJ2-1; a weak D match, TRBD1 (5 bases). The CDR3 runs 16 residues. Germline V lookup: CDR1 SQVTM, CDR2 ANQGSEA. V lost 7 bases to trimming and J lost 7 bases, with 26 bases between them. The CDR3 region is CSATSHVQGSANEQFF. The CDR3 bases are TGCAGCGCCACGTCACACGTCCAGGGTTCAGCTAATGAGCAGTTCTTC.

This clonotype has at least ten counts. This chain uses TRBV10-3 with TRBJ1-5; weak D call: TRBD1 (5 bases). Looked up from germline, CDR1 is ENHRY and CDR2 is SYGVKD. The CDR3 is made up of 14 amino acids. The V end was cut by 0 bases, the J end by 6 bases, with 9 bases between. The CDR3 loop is CAISESQGLQPQHF. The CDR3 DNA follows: TGTGCCATCAGTGAGTCGCAGGGTCTTCAGCCCCAGCATTTT.

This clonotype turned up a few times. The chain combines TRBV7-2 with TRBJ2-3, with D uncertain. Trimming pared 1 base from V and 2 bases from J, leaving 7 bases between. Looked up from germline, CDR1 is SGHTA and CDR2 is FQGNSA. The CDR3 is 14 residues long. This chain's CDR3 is CASSLGWVTDTQYF. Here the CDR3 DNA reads TGTGCCAGCAGCTTAGGGTGGGTCACAGATACGCAGTATTTT.

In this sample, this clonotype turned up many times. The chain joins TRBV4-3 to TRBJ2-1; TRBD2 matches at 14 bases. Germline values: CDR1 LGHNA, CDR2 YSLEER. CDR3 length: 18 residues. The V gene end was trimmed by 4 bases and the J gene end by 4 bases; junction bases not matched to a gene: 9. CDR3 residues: CASSPGLAGEVGYNEQFF. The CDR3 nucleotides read TGCGCCAGCAGCCCGGGACTAGCGGGAGAGGTGGGTTACAATGAGCAGTTCTTC.

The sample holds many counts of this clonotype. CDR3 loop: CASSPRDEQFF. CDR3 DNA sequence: TGTGCCAGTTCCCCCCGCGATGAGCAGTTCTTC. The rearrangement uses TRBV12-3 or TRBV12-4 and TRBJ2-1; D uncertain. The CDR3 is 11 amino acids. Trimming stripped 9 bases from V and 8 bases from J, with 11 bases between.

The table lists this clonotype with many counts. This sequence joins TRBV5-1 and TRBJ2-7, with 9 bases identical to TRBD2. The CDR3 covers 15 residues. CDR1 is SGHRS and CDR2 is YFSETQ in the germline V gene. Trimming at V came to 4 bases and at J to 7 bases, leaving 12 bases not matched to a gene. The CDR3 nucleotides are TGCGCCAGCAGCACGCTAAGCGGGAGGACGGGGGAGCAGTACTTC. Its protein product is CASSTLSGRTGEQYF.

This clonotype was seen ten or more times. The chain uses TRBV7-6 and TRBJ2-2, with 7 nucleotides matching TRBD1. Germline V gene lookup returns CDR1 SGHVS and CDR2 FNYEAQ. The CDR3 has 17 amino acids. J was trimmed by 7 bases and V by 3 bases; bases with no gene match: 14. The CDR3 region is CASSFLKGARSGGELFF. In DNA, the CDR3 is TGTGCCAGCAGCTTCCTTAAGGGGGCACGGTCAGGCGGGGAGCTGTTTTTT. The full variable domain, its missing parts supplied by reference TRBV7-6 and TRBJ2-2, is GAGVSQSPRYKVTKRGQDVALRCDPISGHVSLYWYRQALGQGPEFLTYFNYEAQQDKSGLPNDRFSAERPEGSISTLTIQRTEQRDSAMYRCASSFLKGARSGGELFFGEGSRLTVL.

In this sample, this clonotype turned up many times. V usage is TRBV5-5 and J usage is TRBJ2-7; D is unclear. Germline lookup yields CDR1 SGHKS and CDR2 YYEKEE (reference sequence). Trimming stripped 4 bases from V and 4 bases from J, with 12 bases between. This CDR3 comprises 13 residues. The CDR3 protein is CASSAVDQYEQYF. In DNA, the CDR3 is TGTGCCAGCAGCGCAGTCGACCAGTACGAGCAGTACTTC.

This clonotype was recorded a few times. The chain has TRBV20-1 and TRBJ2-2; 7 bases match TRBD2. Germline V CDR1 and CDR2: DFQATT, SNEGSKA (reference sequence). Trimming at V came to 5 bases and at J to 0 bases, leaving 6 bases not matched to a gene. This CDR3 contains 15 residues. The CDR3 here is CSAPNGGSNTGELFF. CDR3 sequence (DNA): TGCAGTGCTCCAAACGGGGGGTCGAACACCGGGGAGCTGTTTTTT.

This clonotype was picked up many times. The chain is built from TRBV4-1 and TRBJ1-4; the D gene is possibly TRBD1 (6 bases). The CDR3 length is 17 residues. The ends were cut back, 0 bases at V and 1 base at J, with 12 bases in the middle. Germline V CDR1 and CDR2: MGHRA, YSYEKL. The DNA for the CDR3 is TGCGCCAGCAGCCAAGAATTCGGGACATTAACTAATGAAAAACTGTTTTTT. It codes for CASSQEFGTLTNEKLFF.

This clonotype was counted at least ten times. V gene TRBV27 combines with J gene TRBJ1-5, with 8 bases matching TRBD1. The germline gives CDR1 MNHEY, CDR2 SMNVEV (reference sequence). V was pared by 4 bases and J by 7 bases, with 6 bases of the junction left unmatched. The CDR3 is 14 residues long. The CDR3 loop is CASSSPDREQPQHF. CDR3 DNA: TGTGCCAGCAGTTCCCCGGACAGGGAACAGCCCCAGCATTTT.

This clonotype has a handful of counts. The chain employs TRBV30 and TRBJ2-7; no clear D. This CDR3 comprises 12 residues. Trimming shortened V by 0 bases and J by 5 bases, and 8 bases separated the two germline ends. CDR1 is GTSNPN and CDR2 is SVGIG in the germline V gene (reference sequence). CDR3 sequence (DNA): TGTGCCTGGAGTGTAATAGTCGACGAGCAGTACTTC. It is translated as CAWSVIVDEQYF.

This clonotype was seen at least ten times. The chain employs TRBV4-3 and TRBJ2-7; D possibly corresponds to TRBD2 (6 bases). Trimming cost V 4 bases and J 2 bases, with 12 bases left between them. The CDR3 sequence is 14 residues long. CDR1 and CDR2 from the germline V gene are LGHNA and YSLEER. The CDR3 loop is CASSLWGDPYEQYF. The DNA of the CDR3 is TGCGCCAGCAGCCTTTGGGGGGACCCCTACGAGCAGTACTTC.

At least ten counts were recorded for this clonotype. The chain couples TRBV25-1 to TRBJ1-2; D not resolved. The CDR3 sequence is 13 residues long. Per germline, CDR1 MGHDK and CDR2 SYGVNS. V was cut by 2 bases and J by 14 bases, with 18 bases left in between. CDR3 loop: CASSERMNSLITF. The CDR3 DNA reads TGTGCCAGCAGTGAAAGAATGAACAGTTTAATTACCTTC.

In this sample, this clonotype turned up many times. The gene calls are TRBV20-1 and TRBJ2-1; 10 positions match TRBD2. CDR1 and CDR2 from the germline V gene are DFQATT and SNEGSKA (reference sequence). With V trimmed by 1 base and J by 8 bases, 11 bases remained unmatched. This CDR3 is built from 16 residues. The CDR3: CSARVVLAGVQDEQFF. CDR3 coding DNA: TGCAGTGCTAGAGTAGTGCTAGCGGGAGTTCAGGATGAGCAGTTCTTC.

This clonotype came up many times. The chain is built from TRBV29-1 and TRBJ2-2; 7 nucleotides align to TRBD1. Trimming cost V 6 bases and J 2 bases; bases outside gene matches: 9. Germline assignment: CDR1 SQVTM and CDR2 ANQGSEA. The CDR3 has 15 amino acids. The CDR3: CSVLHRDSNTGELFF. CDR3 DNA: TGCAGCGTGTTACACCGGGACAGCAACACCGGGGAGCTGTTTTTT.

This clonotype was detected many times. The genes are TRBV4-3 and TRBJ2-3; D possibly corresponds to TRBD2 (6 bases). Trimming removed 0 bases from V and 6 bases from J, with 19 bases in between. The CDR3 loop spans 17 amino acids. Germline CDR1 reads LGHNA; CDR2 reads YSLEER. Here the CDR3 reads CASSQEAGLPLDDTQYF. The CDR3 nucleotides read TGCGCCAGCAGCCAAGAAGCAGGACTACCCTTGGACGATACGCAGTATTTT.

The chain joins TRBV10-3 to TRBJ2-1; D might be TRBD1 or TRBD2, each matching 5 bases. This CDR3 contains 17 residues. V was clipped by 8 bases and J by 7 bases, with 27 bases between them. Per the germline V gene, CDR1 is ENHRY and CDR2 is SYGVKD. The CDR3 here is CAIAPTGKPQRGNEQFF. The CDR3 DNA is TGTGCCATCGCCCCAACAGGTAAACCCCAGAGGGGAAATGAGCAGTTCTTC.

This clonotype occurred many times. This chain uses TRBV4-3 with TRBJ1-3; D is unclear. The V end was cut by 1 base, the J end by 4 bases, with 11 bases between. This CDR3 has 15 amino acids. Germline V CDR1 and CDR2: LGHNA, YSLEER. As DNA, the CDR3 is TGCGCCAGCAGCCAAGGATCTTGGCGGGGAAACACCATATATTTT. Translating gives CASSQGSWRGNTIYF.

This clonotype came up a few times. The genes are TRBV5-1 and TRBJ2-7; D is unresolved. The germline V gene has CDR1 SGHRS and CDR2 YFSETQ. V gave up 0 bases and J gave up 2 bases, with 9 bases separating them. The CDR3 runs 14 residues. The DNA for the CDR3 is TGCGCCAGCAGCTTGGCCCCGATACCCTACGAGCAGTACTTC. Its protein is CASSLAPIPYEQYF.